These 26 T cell receptor beta chains share one sample of origin, sequenced in a study of cytomegalovirus exposure and HLA in healthy donors listed by TCRdb under 2017. The library was produced with the immunoSEQ multiplex PCR assay. The multiplex PCR relied on a mix of 60 forward primers for TCR Vbeta segments and 13 reverse primers for TCR Jbeta segments. The immuneACCESS repertoire file appears here via TCRdb, limited to in-frame rearrangements. These files lack a portion of the clones; in checked studies, under half of the deficit traces to unresolved V genes, and the cause of the others is not known. Present in this sample are a few hundred thousand clones, approximately 81% of which were seen just once. The ten top clones hold around 3% of the sample. The sequenced material came from PBMCs. These receptors came from a man in his thirties or forties in good health and CMV-seronegative.

This chain connects TRBV6-1 to TRBJ2-3; 7 nucleotides line up with TRBD2. CDR1 is MNHNS and CDR2 is SASEGT in the germline V gene. The CDR3 extends over 16 amino acids. The V gene end was trimmed by 4 bases and the J gene end by 1 base; junction bases not matched to a gene: 8. CDR3 nucleotides: TGTGCCAGCAGTGGGGGGGGAGGACGGGGCACAGATACGCAGTATTTT. Protein: CASSGGGGRGTDTQYF.

The chain has TRBV2 and TRBJ2-5; a weak D match, TRBD1 (6 bases). CDR1 SNHLY and CDR2 FYNNEI come from the germline V gene. CDR3 length: 14 residues. The V end lost 3 bases, the J end lost 5 bases, and 13 bases lay between the germline ends. The CDR3 nucleotides are TGTGCCAGCAGTGAGGACAGAAACGGGGAGACCCAGTACTTC. Protein sequence: CASSEDRNGETQYF.

The genes are TRBV5-1 and TRBJ1-2; 10 bases match TRBD1. The germline V gene has CDR1 SGHRS and CDR2 YFSETQ. The CDR3 length is 16 residues. V lost 4 bases to trimming and J lost 7 bases; unmatched junction nucleotides: 13. CDR3: CASSQSWQTGGGGYTF. The CDR3, as DNA: TGCGCCAGCAGCCAATCTTGGCAGACAGGGGGCGGTGGCTACACCTTC.

The rearrangement joins TRBV7-6 to TRBJ1-1, with 7 bases aligning to TRBD1. Germline CDR1 and CDR2: SGHVS and FNYEAQ. CDR3 length: 13 residues. V lost 1 base and J lost 10; bases outside the gene matches: 6. CDR3 nucleotide sequence: TGTGCCAGCAGCTTAGGAGACAGGGCGAGAGCTTTCTTT. It translates to CASSLGDRARAFF. The variable domain in full, completed from reference TRBV7-6 and TRBJ1-1, reads GAGVSQSPRYKVTKRGQDVALRCDPISGHVSLYWYRQALGQGPEFLTYFNYEAQQDKSGLPNDRFSAERPEGSISTLTIQRTEQRDSAMYRCASSLGDRARAFFGQGTRLTVV.

This clone showed up just a few times. This chain joins TRBV19 and TRBJ1-1; possible D gene TRBD1, 6 bases. Between the trimmed V and J ends, which lost 5 bases and 4 bases, there was a span of 11 bases. Germline loops: CDR1 LNHDA, CDR2 SQIVND (reference sequence). The CDR3 contains 13 residues. As DNA, the CDR3 is TGTGCCAGTAGTCCAGGGGCCCCCACTGAAGCTTTCTTT. Translated: CASSPGAPTEAFF.

The V call is TRBV9, the J call TRBJ2-1; no firm D call. The CDR3 is 15 residues long. Trimming took off 3 bases at V and 1 base at J, with 11 bases between the two ends. Germline V gene sequence: CDR1 SGDLS, CDR2 YYNGEE. CDR3 nucleotide sequence: TGTGCCAGCAGCGCCTCTGGGCGATCCTACAATGAGCAGTTCTTC. Translating gives CASSASGRSYNEQFF.

The chain employs TRBV7-2 and TRBJ2-7, with a possible D match to TRBD2 (5 bases). V was shortened by 5 bases and J by 3 bases, with 14 bases between the two germline ends. The CDR3 runs to 14 residues. Germline lookup yields CDR1 SGHTA and CDR2 FQGNSA. As DNA, the CDR3 is TGTGCCAGCAGCCCTGGACCGGAGGTCTACGAGCAGTACTTC. Translation: CASSPGPEVYEQYF. Drawing the rest from reference TRBV7-2 and TRBJ2-7, the complete variable domain is GAGVSQSPSNKVTEKGKDVELRCDPISGHTALYWYRQSLGQGLEFLIYFQGNSAPDKSGLPSDRFSAERTGGSVSTLTIQRTQQEDSAVYLCASSPGPEVYEQYFGPGTRLTVT.

This clone was seen more than once but under ten times. This chain uses TRBV5-1 with TRBJ1-4; D possibly corresponds to TRBD1 (6 bases). V lost 1 base and J 5 bases, leaving 15 bases between the germline ends. This CDR3 region has 16 residues. The germline gives CDR1 SGHRS, CDR2 YFSETQ. Here the CDR3 reads CASSLRTADQNEKLFF. As DNA, the CDR3 is TGCGCCAGCAGCTTGAGGACAGCTGACCAGAATGAAAAACTGTTTTTT.

The chain combines TRBV5-4 with TRBJ2-2, with a possible D match to TRBD1 (6 bases). Trimming pared 4 bases from V and 0 bases from J, leaving 13 bases between. The CDR3 has 16 residues. Per germline, CDR1 SGHNT and CDR2 YYREEE (reference sequence). The CDR3 is CASSTYRATNTGELFF. Here the CDR3 DNA reads TGTGCCAGCAGCACTTACAGGGCGACGAACACCGGGGAGCTGTTTTTT.

The rearrangement uses TRBV19 and TRBJ2-6; unclear D gene. This CDR3 contains 12 residues. V lost 8 bases, J lost 4 bases, and 6 bases lay in between. Germline V gene lookup returns CDR1 LNHDA and CDR2 SQIVND (reference sequence). CDR3 residues: CASQSGANVLTF. CDR3 DNA: TGTGCCAGTCAATCCGGGGCCAACGTCCTGACTTTC.

This clone was observed a single time. The genes are TRBV4-1 and TRBJ1-3; D may be TRBD1 (6 bases). V was pared by 6 bases and J by 4 bases, with 16 bases between. The CDR3 extends over 15 amino acids. Looked up from germline, CDR1 is MGHRA and CDR2 is YSYEKL. The CDR3 region is CASSRNRDKGNTIYF. CDR3 nucleotide sequence: TGCGCCAGCAGTCGTAACCGGGACAAGGGAAACACCATATATTTT.

The rearrangement uses TRBV7-9 and TRBJ1-3, with TRBD1 as a possible D gene (5 bases). Germline CDR1 and CDR2: SEHNR and FQNEAQ (reference sequence). V gave up 5 bases and J gave up 2 bases, with 13 bases separating them. The CDR3 length is 15 residues. CDR3 region: CASSPTVYPGNTIYF. The CDR3 DNA reads as TGTGCCAGCAGCCCGACAGTGTACCCTGGAAACACCATATATTTT.

V gene TRBV10-3 combines with J gene TRBJ1-1; D not certain. Germline V gene data show CDR1 as ENHRY and CDR2 as SYGVKD. The CDR3 is 12 amino acids. The V end was cut by 7 bases, the J end by 6 bases, with 12 bases between. The CDR3 nucleotides read TGTGCCATCAAATCACAATTCGCTGAAGCTTTCTTT. Translation: CAIKSQFAEAFF.

There are a few counts of this clone. The chain carries TRBV28 and TRBJ1-5; TRBD1 matches at 8 bases. Germline V gives CDR1 MDHEN, CDR2 SYDVKM. Trimming cost V 8 bases and J 4 bases; bases outside gene matches: 4. The CDR3 has 13 amino acids. CDR3: CASQDRGNQPQHF. In DNA form, the CDR3 reads TGTGCCAGCCAAGACAGGGGAAATCAGCCCCAGCATTTT.

The chain links TRBV19 to TRBJ1-2, with 10 bases identical to TRBD1. CDR1 is LNHDA and CDR2 is SQIVND in the germline V gene (reference sequence). V shed 4 bases, J shed 2 bases, and the junction held 10 bases outside the gene matches. This CDR3 spans 17 amino acids. Written as DNA, the CDR3 is TGTGCCAGTAGTACTCTCCCCGGACAGGGGGAGAACTATGGCTACACCTTC. It codes for CASSTLPGQGENYGYTF. The variable domain in full, with the rest retrieved from reference TRBV19 and TRBJ1-2, is DGGITQSPKYLFRKEGQNVTLSCEQNLNHDAMYWYRQDPGQGLRLIYYSQIVNDFQKGDIAEGYSVSREKKESFPLTVTSAQKNPTAFYLCASSTLPGQGENYGYTFGSGTRLTVV.

J is TRBJ2-5 and V is TRBV9, with 9 bases identical to TRBD1. The germline V gene encodes CDR1 SGDLS and CDR2 YYNGEE. The CDR3 is made up of 15 amino acids. J lost 4 bases, V lost 3 bases, and 7 bases had no gene match. The CDR3 nucleotides read TGTGCCAGCAGCGCCGGGACAGGGCAGGGAGAGACCCAGTACTTC. Amino acid sequence: CASSAGTGQGETQYF.

This clone has only a few counts. The chain recombines TRBV5-6 with TRBJ1-1; D is ambiguous. Trimming removed 4 bases from V and 0 bases from J, with 10 bases in between. The CDR3 is 14 amino acids. From germline, CDR1 is SGHDT and CDR2 YYEEEE. This CDR3 is CASSRTTLNTEAFF. DNA of the CDR3: TGTGCCAGCAGCAGAACAACACTGAACACTGAAGCTTTCTTT.

This chain uses TRBV5-1 with TRBJ1-2; D gene ambiguous. V was shortened by 0 bases and J by 4 bases, with 13 bases between the two germline ends. Germline V lookup: CDR1 SGHRS, CDR2 YFSETQ. CDR3 length: 15 amino acids. The CDR3 spells CASSLEREHLYGYTF. For the CDR3, the DNA is TGCGCCAGCAGCTTGGAGAGGGAGCACCTCTATGGCTACACCTTC. Looking up the rest from reference TRBV5-1 and TRBJ1-2 gives the full variable domain: KAGVTQTPRYLIKTRGQQVTLSCSPISGHRSVSWYQQTPGQGLQFLFEYFSETQRNKGNFPGRFSGRQFSNSRSEMNVSTLELGDSALYLCASSLEREHLYGYTFGSGTRLTVV.

This clone is a singleton in its sample. J is TRBJ2-7 and V is TRBV28; a weak D match, TRBD1 (5 bases). CDR3 length equals 17 residues. Germline CDR1 and CDR2: MDHEN and SYDVKM. Trimming removed 2 bases from V and 2 bases from J, with 19 bases in between. CDR3 sequence: CASSLNYRPSTAYEQYF. The DNA of the CDR3 is TGTGCCAGCAGTTTAAATTACAGGCCATCTACCGCCTACGAGCAGTACTTC.

The chain has TRBV6-1 and TRBJ2-5; the D is unclear. The CDR3 is 14 amino acids. Trimming cost V 4 bases and J 1 base, with 10 bases left between them. The germline CDR1 and CDR2 sequences are MNHNS and SASEGT. CDR3 in amino acids: CASSVQFSQETQYF. The CDR3 DNA is TGTGCCAGCAGTGTTCAGTTTTCCCAAGAGACCCAGTACTTC.

The chain carries TRBV7-2 and TRBJ2-2; D might be TRBD1 (6 bases). Germline loops: CDR1 SGHTA, CDR2 FQGNSA. The germline V and J ends were trimmed by 5 bases and 7 bases, with 20 bases remaining between them. The CDR3 loop spans 16 amino acids. The CDR3 is CASSTGTPVLVGELFF. The DNA of the CDR3 is TGTGCCAGCAGCACGGGGACACCGGTTCTGGTCGGGGAGCTGTTTTTT.

This chain joins TRBV5-1 and TRBJ2-6; D ambiguous. The V and J ends lost 1 base and 0 bases respectively, with 14 bases between them. CDR1 SGHRS and CDR2 YFSETQ come from the germline V gene. The CDR3 has 18 amino acids. The CDR3 loop reads CASSLFGSVSSGANVLTF. CDR3 DNA sequence: TGCGCCAGCAGCTTGTTCGGCAGCGTTAGCTCTGGGGCCAACGTCCTGACTTTC.

The V and J genes are TRBV28 and TRBJ2-7; 7 nucleotides align to TRBD1. There are 13 residues in the CDR3. V trimming: 6 bases; J trimming: 3 bases; junction bases outside the gene matches: 5. Germline V gives CDR1 MDHEN, CDR2 SYDVKM. The CDR3 protein is CASSYGDSYEQYF. CDR3 DNA: TGTGCCAGCAGCTATGGGGACAGCTACGAGCAGTACTTC. Complete variable domain (other parts from reference TRBV28 and TRBJ2-7): DVKVTQSSRYLVKRTGEKVFLECVQDMDHENMFWYRQDPGLGLRLIYFSYDVKMKEKGDIPEGYSVSREKKERFSLILESASTNQTSMYLCASSYGDSYEQYFGPGTRLTVT.

Only one count was recorded for this clone. The V and J genes are TRBV6-5 and TRBJ2-5; D unresolved. The length of the CDR3 is 13 residues. Germline V gene data show CDR1 as MNHEY and CDR2 as SVGAGI. Trimming shortened V by 4 bases and J by 7 bases, and 13 bases separated the two germline ends. DNA for the CDR3: TGTGCCAGCAGTTCGGGTCCCCGAGGGACCCAGTACTTC. This encodes CASSSGPRGTQYF.

The genes are TRBV7-3 and TRBJ2-3; 9 nucleotides align to TRBD2. CDR3 length equals 16 residues. The germline CDR1 and CDR2 sequences are SGHTA and FQGTGA. V trimming: 2 bases; J trimming: 1 base; junction bases outside the gene matches: 4. Here the CDR3 reads CASSLLAGLGTDTQYF. The CDR3 region has the DNA TGTGCCAGCAGCTTACTAGCGGGGCTGGGCACAGATACGCAGTATTTT.

This rearrangement joins TRBV13 to TRBJ2-3, with D maybe TRBD1 (5 bases). This CDR3 region has 15 residues. V lost 5 bases, J lost 2 bases, and 14 bases lay in between. Germline CDR1 and CDR2: PRHDT and FYEKMQ (reference sequence). CDR3 DNA: TGTGCCAGCAGCCGGTACAAGGGGTACACAGATACGCAGTATTTT. Protein sequence: CASSRYKGYTDTQYF. Filled out from reference TRBV13 and TRBJ2-3, the complete variable domain reads AAGVIQSPRHLIKEKRETATLKCYPIPRHDTVYWYQQGPGQDPQFLISFYEKMQSDKGSIPDRFSAQQFSDYHSELNMSSLELGDSALYFCASSRYKGYTDTQYFGPGTRLTVL.